Listed below are T cell receptor beta chains from one sample, sequenced in a study of cytomegalovirus exposure and HLA in healthy donors. Assay used: immunoSEQ multiplex PCR; TCRdb lists only in-frame clones, some missing. Here the sample spans about 76,000 clones, about 78% being singletons. The sequenced sample was PBMCs. The receptors derive from a woman aged 40 to 50 in good health and CMV-seropositive. Both conserved end residues are part of each CDR3. Fields, in order: clone size, V gene, D gene, J gene, CDR3 DNA, CDR3 protein. A D gene is named only where the DNA matches it firmly. A row's size may be missing; if present it is once, few, many or a size class.

>.|TRBV19|TRBD1|TRBJ1-4
TGTGCCAGTAGTACAGACAGGGGAACTAATGAAAAACTGTTTTTT
CASSTDRGTNEKLFF
>.|TRBV7-9|.|TRBJ1-2
TGTTCCAGCAGGCACCCCCCAGGGACACATGGCTACACCTTC
CSSRHPPGTHGYTF
>.|TRBV6-1|.|TRBJ1-6
TGTGCCAGCAGTGTAAAGGGATGGGGGGATTCACCCCTCCACTTT
CASSVKGWGDSPLHF
>.|TRBV5-4|.|TRBJ1-3
TGTGCCAGCAGCTTGGATCCAGGTCGCTCTGGAAACACCATATATTTT
CASSLDPGRSGNTIYF
>few|TRBV4-3|TRBD2|TRBJ2-5
TGCGCCAGCAGTCAAGCTAGCGGGGGGGCGGAAGGGACCCAGTACTTC
CASSQASGGAEGTQYF
>.|TRBV28|.|TRBJ1-2
TGTGCCAGCCATCATCAGGATTTCTATGGCTACACCTTC
CASHHQDFYGYTF
>.|TRBV19|.|TRBJ1-1
TGTGCCAGTAGTATGAGAGGCAGCCCGAACACTGAAGCTTTCTTT
CASSMRGSPNTEAFF
>.|TRBV2|TRBD2|TRBJ2-3
TGTGCCAGCAGTTTAACACTAGCGGGGGGCACAGATACGCAGTATTTT
CASSLTLAGGTDTQYF
>.|TRBV6-5|.|TRBJ1-3
TGTGCCAGCACCCCGGAGACGGCGGGAAACACCATATATTTT
CASTPETAGNTIYF
>.|TRBV7-2|TRBD1|TRBJ2-7
TGTGCCAGCAACCCGGGACAGGGGTCCTACGAGCAGTACTTC
CASNPGQGSYEQYF
>.|TRBV28|.|TRBJ1-1
TGTGCCAGCAGTAAATTTTCAGGTTACACTGAAGCTTTCTTT
CASSKFSGYTEAFF
>.|TRBV7-9|.|TRBJ1-3
TGTGCCAGCAGCTTAGGGCAGGGGTCCTCTGGAAACACCATATATTTT
CASSLGQGSSGNTIYF
>.|TRBV7-4|TRBD1|TRBJ1-5
TGTGCCAGCAGCTTAGTGGTACAGGGGGCCGGCAATCAGCCCCAGCATTTT
CASSLVVQGAGNQPQHF
>.|TRBV9|.|TRBJ2-5
TGTGCCAGCAGCGGTGAGGGGGAGGGGGGATTATGGGAAGAGACCCAGTACTTC
CASSGEGEGGLWEETQYF
>few|TRBV4-1|TRBD1|TRBJ1-2
TGCGCCAGCAGCCAAATACCCGACAGGGACGGCTACACCTTC
CASSQIPDRDGYTF
>.|TRBV5-1|TRBD2|TRBJ2-1
TGCGCCAGCAGCTCCACTAGCGGGGGGGCCCGGAATGAGCAGTTCTTC
CASSSTSGGARNEQFF
>.|TRBV4-2|.|TRBJ2-7
TGTGCCAGCAGCCAAGGAGGTCGCGGCGAGCAGTACTTC
CASSQGGRGEQYF
>.|TRBV5-1|TRBD1|TRBJ1-1
TGCGCCAGCAGAACGACAGGGGGCTTCACTGAAGCTTTCTTT
CASRTTGGFTEAFF
>.|TRBV28|.|TRBJ2-7
TGTGCCAGCAGCTCCCCCTCCGAGCAGTACTTC
CASSSPSEQYF
>.|TRBV19|TRBD1|TRBJ1-1
TGTGCCAGTAGTATCGAGGGGGCCGGGAACACTGAAGCTTTCTTT
CASSIEGAGNTEAFF
>few|TRBV7-2|TRBD2|TRBJ2-5
TGTGCCAGCAGGACTAGCGGGGAAGAGACCCAGTACTTC
CASRTSGEETQYF
>.|TRBV25-1|.|TRBJ1-1
TGTGCCAGCAGAGCAGCGGGGTCAATAAACACTGAAGCTTTCTTT
CASRAAGSINTEAFF
>.|TRBV5-1|.|TRBJ1-6
TGCGCCAGCAGCTTGGACCCACTGGAGAATTCACCCCTCCACTTT
CASSLDPLENSPLHF
>few|TRBV5-1|.|TRBJ2-6
TGCGCCAGCAGCTTGGCGAGCTTCCCCGGGGCCAACGTCCTGACTTTC
CASSLASFPGANVLTF
>.|TRBV21-1|.|TRBJ2-1
TGTGCCAGCAGCCAAGGGACTGTCTACAATGAGCAGTTCTTC
CASSQGTVYNEQFF
>.|TRBV10-3|.|TRBJ2-5
TGTGCCATCAGTTCGGGACTGCTCTACGAGCGGTACTTC
CAISSGLLYERYF
>.|TRBV14|TRBD1|TRBJ1-1
TGTGCCAGCAGCCAATTGGGACAGATTAACACTGAAGCTTTCTTT
CASSQLGQINTEAFF
>.|TRBV11-2|.|TRBJ1-1
TGTGCCAGCAGCTCATCCCACCCCTATAGTTTCCGCCGCGAAGCTTTCTTT
CASSSSHPYSFRREAFF
>.|TRBV28|.|TRBJ2-7
TGTGCCAGCGGGTGGAATCAGAGGGAGCAGTACTTC
CASGWNQREQYF
>few|TRBV6-1|.|TRBJ2-1
TGTGCCAGCAGTGTGGAGACAGGTCAGCAGTTCTTC
CASSVETGQQFF
>.|TRBV5-1|.|TRBJ1-1
TGCGCCAGCAGCTTGGAAGCGCTCTCGAGCACTGAAGCTTTCTTT
CASSLEALSSTEAFF
>.|TRBV6-1|TRBD1|TRBJ2-7
TGTGCCAGCAGTGAAGCGCTTACGGGGACAGGGAGCTACGAGCAGTACTTC
CASSEALTGTGSYEQYF
>.|TRBV5-4|TRBD1|TRBJ2-7
TGTGCCAGCAGCTTCCCCGACAGGGCATCCTACGAGCAGTACTTC
CASSFPDRASYEQYF
>few|TRBV15|TRBD1|TRBJ1-5
TGTGCCACCAGCTCAAAGACAGGGTATCAGCCCCAGCATTTT
CATSSKTGYQPQHF
>.|TRBV15|TRBD1|TRBJ2-5
TGTGCCACCAGCAGAGATCTGACAGGGGCGGGAGAGACCCAGTACTTC
CATSRDLTGAGETQYF
>few|TRBV7-3|TRBD1|TRBJ1-1
TGTGCCAGCAGCTCCGCCACAGGGGTGACTGAAGCTTTCTTT
CASSSATGVTEAFF
>.|TRBV7-9|.|TRBJ2-7
TGTGCCAGCAGCTTCGGCGGAACCTACGAGCAGTACTTC
CASSFGGTYEQYF
>.|TRBV28|TRBD1|TRBJ1-5
TGTGCCAGCAGTGGTCCAAGGGACAGGGAGAATCAGCCCCAGCATTTT
CASSGPRDRENQPQHF
>once|TRBV28|TRBD2|TRBJ2-3
TGTGCCAGCAGTTCAAGCGGGGCCGCAGATACGCAGTATTTT
CASSSSGAADTQYF
>.|TRBV28|.|TRBJ1-2
TGTGCCAGCAGTCCAAACTATGGCTACACCTTC
CASSPNYGYTF
>.|TRBV5-1|.|TRBJ1-3
TGCGCCAGCAGCCCACTCGGGACATCTGGAAACACCATATATTTT
CASSPLGTSGNTIYF
>medium-sized|TRBV7-2|.|TRBJ2-1
TGTGCCAGCAGCTTAGCGTATATGAGCTCCTACAATGAGCAGTTCTTC
CASSLAYMSSYNEQFF